Sequencing of this T cell receptor (beta chain) was carried out in a study of T-cell reconstitution after alpha-beta-depleted transplantation in children. Unique molecular identifiers were built into the TCRbeta library. TCRdb independently ran MiXCR on the PCR reads; one entry per CDR3 protein. The repertoire includes around 580,000 distinct CDR3 sequences, roughly 23% of them detected once, and roughly 15% sits in the top ten. Study-wide results and caveats: About two months after transplant, alpha-beta T cells reportedly came from several hundred expanded graft clones. At the one-year point after transplant, T-cell counts and TCRbeta diversity were found to come mostly from T cells that had been newly produced. Surviving recipient T cells and intrathymic progenitors accounted for some patients' high TCRbeta diversity at day 60.

Note on this clonotype: Its antigen is as yet unknown.

The CDR3 sequence is 13 residues long. Germline lookup yields CDR1 SQVTM and CDR2 ANQGSEA. V lost 6 bases, J lost 4 bases, and 13 bases lay in between. The rearrangement joins TRBV29-1 to TRBJ2-1, with D possibly called TRBD1 or TRBD2 (5 bases each). The receptor was isolated from a boy under three years old who had a stem cell transplant for acute myeloid leukemia, so the T cells may come from the graft donor. This material consisted of PBMCs, mostly from graft donor cells, taken 360 days after TCRalphabeta/CD19-depleted stem cell transplant. The CDR3 protein is CSVGDAGYNEQFF. The DNA for the CDR3 is TGCAGCGTGGGGGACGCCGGATACAATGAGCAGTTCTTC.